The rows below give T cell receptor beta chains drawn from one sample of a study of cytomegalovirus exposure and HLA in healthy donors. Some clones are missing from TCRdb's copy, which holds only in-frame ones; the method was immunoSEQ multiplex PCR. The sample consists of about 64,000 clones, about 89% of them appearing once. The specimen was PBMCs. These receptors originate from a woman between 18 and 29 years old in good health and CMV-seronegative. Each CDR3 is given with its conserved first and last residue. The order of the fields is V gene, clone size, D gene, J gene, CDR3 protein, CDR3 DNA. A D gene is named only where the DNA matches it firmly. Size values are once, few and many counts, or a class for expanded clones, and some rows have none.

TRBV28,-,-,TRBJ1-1,CASSRHPNTEAFF,TGTGCCAGCAGTCGACATCCGAACACTGAAGCTTTCTTT
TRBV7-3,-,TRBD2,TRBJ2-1,CASSLGGDYNEQFF,TGTGCCAGCAGCTTGGGGGGGGACTACAATGAGCAGTTCTTC
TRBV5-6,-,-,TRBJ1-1,CASSLAVAEAFF,TGTGCCAGCAGCTTGGCTGTTGCGGAAGCTTTCTTT
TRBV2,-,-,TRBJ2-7,CASRPRDLYEQYF,TGTGCCAGCAGACCTAGGGACTTATACGAGCAGTACTTC
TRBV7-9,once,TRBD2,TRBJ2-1,CASSLFLRGLAVYNEQFF,TGTGCCAGCAGCTTATTTTTACGAGGACTAGCGGTCTACAATGAGCAGTTCTTC
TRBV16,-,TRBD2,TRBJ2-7,CASSQSFSGPESGGISYEQYF,TGTGCCAGCAGCCAATCGTTTTCAGGGCCGGAGAGCGGGGGGATTTCCTACGAGCAGTACTTC
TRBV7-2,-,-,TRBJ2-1,CASSLGLASNNEQFF,TGTGCCAGCAGCTTGGGATTAGCGTCTAACAATGAGCAGTTCTTC
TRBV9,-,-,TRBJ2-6,CASSVRTGLSSGANVLTF,TGTGCCAGCAGCGTGAGAACAGGGCTCAGCTCTGGGGCCAACGTCCTGACTTTC
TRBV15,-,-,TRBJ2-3,CATSRATITDTQYF,TGTGCCACCAGCAGGGCAACAATCACAGATACGCAGTATTTT
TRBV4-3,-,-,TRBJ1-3,CASSQEGNRPGNTIYF,TGCGCCAGCAGCCAAGAGGGAAACAGGCCTGGAAACACCATATATTTT
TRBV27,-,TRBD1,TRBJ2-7,CASSPRHKGGQSYEQYF,TGTGCCAGCAGTCCGCGTCATAAAGGGGGCCAGAGCTACGAGCAGTACTTC